These 22 T cell receptor beta chains share one sample of origin, sequenced in a study of blood T cell repertoires in COVID-19. Assay: immunoSEQ multiplex PCR; the TCRdb copy retains only in-frame clones and omits some. The top ten clones hold over 1.5% of a sample with around 270,000 clones, less than 90% of them seen once. The sequencing input was peripheral blood. These receptors originate from a man aged 25 to 40 with active or convalescent COVID-19.

The genes are TRBV9 and TRBJ2-5; TRBD1 matches 8 bases. Unmatched junction bases numbered 10, after V lost 4 bases and J lost 5 bases. The CDR3 length is 15 residues. Germline loops: CDR1 SGDLS, CDR2 YYNGEE. The CDR3 DNA follows: TGTGCCAGCAGCCCCGCGGACAGGGCGGAGGAGACCCAGTACTTC. Translation gives CASSPADRAEETQYF.

The chain links TRBV27 to TRBJ1-5; D remains ambiguous. V was trimmed by 2 bases and J by 5 bases, leaving 10 bases between them. The CDR3 has 14 amino acids. Germline CDR1 is MNHEY and CDR2 is SMNVEV (reference sequence). The CDR3 DNA reads TGTGCCAGCAGTTTAAGAGAGCGGGATCAGCCCCAGCATTTT. This translates into CASSLRERDQPQHF.

V is TRBV6-5 and J is TRBJ1-2; 9 bases map to TRBD1. The ends lost 6 bases at V and 7 bases at J; junction bases unmatched: 12. The CDR3 covers 15 residues. CDR1 is MNHEY and CDR2 is SVGAGI in the germline V gene. The CDR3: CASSTNRDRAGGYTF. The CDR3 DNA is TGTGCCAGCAGCACAAACCGGGACAGGGCGGGTGGCTACACCTTC.

The chain joins TRBV5-6 to TRBJ1-1; D unresolved. Germline CDR1 SGHDT, CDR2 YYEEEE. This CDR3 is built from 12 residues. The germline V and J ends were trimmed by 0 bases and 6 bases, with 6 bases remaining between them. This CDR3 reads CASSLVRAEAFF. Here the CDR3 DNA reads TGTGCCAGCAGCTTGGTTAGAGCTGAAGCTTTCTTT.

This clone appeared a few times. This chain connects TRBV4-2 to TRBJ2-2; no clear D gene. The CDR3 covers 13 residues. V was trimmed by 0 bases and J by 5 bases, leaving 4 bases between them. Germline V gene data show CDR1 as LGHNA and CDR2 as YNFKEQ. The CDR3 nucleotides read TGTGCCAGCAGCCAAGATGAGACCGGGGAGCTGTTTTTT. It specifies CASSQDETGELFF.

The chain is built from TRBV7-2 and TRBJ2-3; 7 bases align to TRBD2. Per the germline V gene, CDR1 is SGHTA and CDR2 is FQGNSA. Trimming took 1 base from V and 3 from J; bases not matched to a gene: 7. This CDR3 region has 16 residues. The CDR3 DNA is TGTGCCAGCAGCTTAGAAGGTGGGGGGGGTACAGATACGCAGTATTTT. Its translation: CASSLEGGGGTDTQYF.

This clone was detected once. The chain is built from TRBV7-9 and TRBJ1-6; D unclear. V lost 2 bases and J 6 bases, leaving 11 bases between the germline ends. The CDR3 consists of 15 residues. CDR1 is SEHNR and CDR2 is FQNEAQ in the germline V gene (reference sequence). The CDR3 here is CASSLIEFGNSPLHF. DNA of the CDR3: TGTGCCAGCAGCTTAATCGAGTTTGGTAATTCACCCCTCCACTTT.

This chain uses TRBV6-6 with TRBJ2-3; a possible D gene is TRBD1 (5 bases). In germline, CDR1 is MNHNY, CDR2 SVGAGI (reference sequence). CDR3 size: 14 residues. Trimming cost V 0 bases and J 6 bases, with 10 bases left between them. CDR3 sequence: CASSYSYPGDTQYF. In DNA, the CDR3 is TGTGCCAGCAGTTACTCGTATCCAGGGGATACGCAGTATTTT.

V and J are TRBV12-3 or TRBV12-4 and TRBJ2-7; D is unresolved. CDR3 size: 12 residues. The V and J ends lost 6 bases and 2 bases respectively, with 8 bases between them. CDR3 nucleotide sequence: TGTGCCAGCAGCTATACCCCCTACGAGCAGTACTTC. This sequence encodes CASSYTPYEQYF.

The chain joins TRBV19 to TRBJ1-1; TRBD1 agrees at 8 bases. With 5 bases clipped from V and 3 bases from J, the junction kept 20 bases outside the gene matches. The CDR3 loop spans 19 amino acids. Germline-derived CDR1 and CDR2 are LNHDA and SQIVND (reference sequence). The CDR3 bases are TGTGCCAGTAGTGGGGAGGAGGCGGGCAGGGGGCTTGGTTACACTGAAGCTTTCTTT. It codes for CASSGEEAGRGLGYTEAFF.

This sequence joins TRBV7-9 and TRBJ2-3; D remains unclear. Trimming took 3 bases from V and 5 from J, leaving 6 bases between them. Germline CDR1 SEHNR, CDR2 FQNEAQ (reference sequence). The CDR3 spans 12 residues. CDR3 nucleotide sequence: TGTGCCAGCAGCTTGGTGCGAGATACGCAGTATTTT. Translating it yields CASSLVRDTQYF.

V usage is TRBV6-1 and J usage is TRBJ2-7, with D possibly TRBD2 on 5 matching bases. This CDR3 is 18 amino acids long. Trimming removed 3 bases at V and 2 bases at J, with 23 bases between. Germline values: CDR1 MNHNS, CDR2 SASEGT. For the CDR3, the DNA is TGTGCCAGCAGTGAGATGGGAGCGACAAACCAGCGTGCCTACGAGCAGTACTTC. Its translation: CASSEMGATNQRAYEQYF.

V gene TRBV7-2 combines with J gene TRBJ1-2; D is perhaps TRBD1 (5 bases). The V gene's germline CDR1 is SGHTA and CDR2 FQGNSA. V was cut by 1 base and J by 3 bases, with 12 bases left in between. The CDR3 runs to 15 residues. The CDR3 is CASSLVPQGYYGYTF. As DNA, the CDR3 is TGTGCCAGCAGCTTAGTTCCGCAGGGCTACTATGGCTACACCTTC.

The V gene is TRBV11-2, the J gene TRBJ1-1; 7 nucleotides line up with TRBD1. Germline-derived CDR1 and CDR2 are SGHAT and FQNNGV. The junction had 9 bases not matched to a gene; V was cut back by 8 bases and J by 6 bases. There are 13 residues in the CDR3. The CDR3 is CASGQASIAEAFF. Written as DNA, the CDR3 is TGTGCCAGCGGACAGGCTTCGATCGCTGAAGCTTTCTTT.

This chain joins TRBV11-2 and TRBJ1-6, with TRBD1 identical over 9 bases. Germline lookup yields CDR1 SGHAT and CDR2 FQNNGV. The CDR3 has 12 amino acids. V was clipped by 6 bases and J by 16 bases; unmatched bases: 7. This chain's CDR3 is CASSTTGTGLHF. The CDR3 DNA follows: TGTGCCAGCAGTACCACCGGGACAGGGCTCCACTTT.

The chain carries TRBV4-3 and TRBJ2-7, with D possibly matching TRBD1 (6 bases). The V end was cut by 3 bases, the J end by 2 bases, with 11 bases between. This CDR3 spans 14 amino acids. The V gene's germline CDR1 is LGHNA and CDR2 YSLEER. The CDR3 DNA follows: TGCGCCAGCAGCCAGACGACAGGAGCCTACGAGCAGTACTTC. Its translation is CASSQTTGAYEQYF.

The genes are TRBV12-5 and TRBJ1-5; D perhaps matches TRBD1 (6 bases). CDR3 size: 13 residues. V was shortened by 6 bases and J by 7 bases, with 13 bases between the two germline ends. Germline V gene data show CDR1 as LGHNT and CDR2 as FRNRAP. CDR3 residues: CASGNREDQPQHF. The CDR3, as DNA: TGTGCTAGTGGGAACAGGGAAGACCAGCCCCAGCATTTT. Looking up the rest from reference TRBV12-5 and TRBJ1-5 gives the full variable domain: DARVTQTPRHKVTEMGQEVTMRCQPILGHNTVFWYRQTMMQGLELLAYFRNRAPLDDSGMPKDRFSAEMPDATLATLKIQPSEPRDSAVYFCASGNREDQPQHFGDGTRLSIL.

The chain recombines TRBV7-9 with TRBJ1-6, with D hard to call. Germline loops: CDR1 SEHNR, CDR2 FQNEAQ (reference sequence). The CDR3 has 15 amino acids. V was pared by 7 bases and J by 5 bases, with 15 bases between. CDR3 in amino acids: CASTERETNNSPLHF. The CDR3 region has the DNA TGTGCCAGCACGGAGCGGGAGACGAATAATTCACCCCTCCACTTT.

This clone has only one observation. This sequence joins TRBV6-5 and TRBJ1-6; 7 nucleotides match TRBD1. The ends lost 5 bases at V and 7 bases at J; junction bases unmatched: 5. The length of the CDR3 is 14 residues. Germline V gene data show CDR1 as MNHEY and CDR2 as SVGAGI. In DNA form, the CDR3 reads TGTGCCAGCAGTCCACAGGGGAGCAATTCACCCCTCCACTTT. Protein product: CASSPQGSNSPLHF.

V usage is TRBV25-1 and J usage is TRBJ2-1; possible D gene TRBD1, 6 bases. In germline, CDR1 is MGHDK, CDR2 SYGVNS. CDR3 length: 18 residues. The V end lost 4 bases, the J end lost 8 bases, and 27 bases lay between the germline ends. The CDR3 DNA follows: TGTGCCAGCAGTGGAAGGGCGTACGAGGGGGTCGAGTCGGATGAGCAGTTCTTC. Its protein product is CASSGRAYEGVESDEQFF.

The count of this clone is one. The V call is TRBV15, the J call TRBJ1-1, with 7 positions matching TRBD1. J gave up 3 bases and V 6 bases, and 7 bases lay outside the gene matches. The CDR3 extends over 14 amino acids. Germline CDR1 and CDR2: LNHNV and YYDKDF (reference sequence). The chain's CDR3 is CATRERDSYTEAFF. CDR3 nucleotide sequence: TGTGCCACCAGGGAACGGGACAGTTACACTGAAGCTTTCTTT.

The chain uses TRBV18 and TRBJ2-7; 7 bases are shared with TRBD2. The CDR3 is 13 residues long. J gave up 6 bases and V 6 bases, and 8 bases lay outside the gene matches. Germline V gene data show CDR1 as KGHSH and CDR2 as LQKENI. The CDR3 region has the DNA TGTGCCAGCTCCCCCGCGGGGGATCGCGAGCAGTACTTC. Protein sequence: CASSPAGDREQYF.